This TCR beta chain comes out of a study of OX40 agonist ivuxolimab in advanced cancers. Study as a whole: The study gave patients intravenous ivuxolimab at 0.01 to 10 mg/kg every 2 weeks. The eligibility criteria allowed prior anti-PD-1, anti-PD-L1 or anti-CTLA-4 therapy, and under 50% had some.

Study conclusions and caveats: Dosing at 0.1 to 3.0 mg/kg was accompanied by clonal expansion of CD4+ and CD8+ blood T cells by week 6.

The CDR3 runs 14 residues. V gave up 1 base and J gave up 5 bases, with 11 bases separating them. The germline gives CDR1 SGHAT, CDR2 FQNNGV. The study sampled blood at baseline, cycle 4 day 1, and cycle 7 day 1. This clone appeared once. What it recognizes is unknown. Produced via immunoSEQ multiplex PCR; TCRdb's table is partial and in-frame only. The table lists tens of thousands of clones, roughly 87% of them singletons. The receptor's source is an adult with an advanced solid tumor such as melanoma, head and neck, liver or kidney cancer. The sequencing used CD4+ or CD8+ T cells sorted from blood, collected in a trial of the OX40 agonist ivuxolimab. This chain uses TRBV11-2 with TRBJ2-5, with a tentative D call TRBD1 (5 bases). The chain's CDR3 is CASSLGWGEETQYF. Here the CDR3 DNA reads TGTGCCAGCAGCTTAGGGTGGGGCGAGGAGACCCAGTACTTC.